This TCR beta chain is from a study of tumor-infiltrating lymphocytes in primary liver carcinoma. Between 20 and 30 mg of unsorted bulk tissue served as the source from which RNA and DNA were co-extracted. TCR beta cDNA was reverse-transcribed from 500 ng of total RNA. The reaction used a constant-region primer and ProtoScript II reverse transcriptase. Construction of TCR beta libraries relied on three successive nested multiplex PCR rounds employing slightly modified ARM-PCR. A C-beta reverse primer was combined with TRBV1-TRBV30 forward primers in the first two PCR rounds, and each round had around 11 cycles. TCRdb reanalysed the multiplex PCR reads using MiXCR and keeps one entry per CDR3 protein. This sample yields some 95,000 distinct CDR3 sequences, of which approximately 68% are seen a single time; more than 25% belongs to the top ten. V trimming: 2 bases; J trimming: 7 bases; junction bases outside the gene matches: 13. CDR1 is SGHRS, CDR2 YFSETQ, per germline. The CDR3 is 17 amino acids.

V gene TRBV5-1 combines with J gene TRBJ2-7, with TRBD1 identical over 12 bases. This receptor was taken from a man in his forties with primary liver carcinoma and hepatitis B virus infection. The sample comprised tumor-adjacent normal liver tissue. The CDR3 DNA sequence: TGCGCCAGCAGCTTCGCCAGCGGGACAGGGGGCTTCTATGAGCAGTACTTC. Residues: CASSFASGTGGFYEQYF.